The next 18 T cell receptor beta chains were all read from a single sample in a study of cytomegalovirus exposure and HLA in healthy donors. The primer mix had 60 Vbeta and 13 Jbeta primers. The table came from immunoSEQ multiplex PCR; TCRdb's copy has only in-frame clones and leaves some out. The sample holds about 200,000 clones; 60% to 85% are singletons and the top ten take less than 20%. Sequencing was performed on PBMCs. The receptors here all came from a man between 35 and 55 years old in good health and CMV-seronegative.

The genes are TRBV19 and TRBJ1-4; D is unclear. The ends were cut back, 5 bases at V and 4 bases at J, with 5 bases in the middle. The CDR3 is made up of 12 amino acids. Germline V gene lookup returns CDR1 LNHDA and CDR2 SQIVND (reference sequence). The DNA of the CDR3 is TGTGCCAGTAGTCCTCGTAATGAAAAACTGTTTTTT. As protein: CASSPRNEKLFF.

The chain employs TRBV7-2 and TRBJ1-1; D is possibly TRBD1 (6 bases). Trimming stripped 5 bases from V and 7 bases from J, with 11 bases between. Germline-derived CDR1 and CDR2 are SGHTA and FQGNSA. The CDR3 extends over 12 amino acids. The CDR3 protein is CASSVDRIEAFF. CDR3 in DNA: TGTGCCAGCAGCGTCGACAGGATTGAAGCTTTCTTT. Variable domain in full (rest from reference TRBV7-2 and TRBJ1-1): GAGVSQSPSNKVTEKGKDVELRCDPISGHTALYWYRQSLGQGLEFLIYFQGNSAPDKSGLPSDRFSAERTGGSVSTLTIQRTQQEDSAVYLCASSVDRIEAFFGQGTRLTVV.

This chain uses TRBV25-1 with TRBJ2-1; D perhaps matches TRBD1 (6 bases). Looked up from germline, CDR1 is MGHDK and CDR2 is SYGVNS. The CDR3 is 15 amino acids. V was cut by 2 bases and J by 4 bases, with 12 bases left in between. Here the CDR3 reads CASSEPDSSYNEQFF. For the CDR3, the DNA is TGTGCCAGCAGTGAACCGGACAGCTCTTACAATGAGCAGTTCTTC.

The V and J genes are TRBV5-4 and TRBJ1-2, with D possibly matching TRBD1 (6 bases). CDR3 size: 12 residues. Germline loops: CDR1 SGHNT, CDR2 YYREEE (reference sequence). V was pared by 4 bases and J by 8 bases, with 12 bases between. CDR3 DNA: TGTGCCAGCAGCGCGTCAGGGGACGGCTACACCTTC. Its translation: CASSASGDGYTF. Combining the CDR3 with reference TRBV5-4 and TRBJ1-2 gives the whole variable domain ETGVTQSPTHLIKTRGQQVTLRCSSQSGHNTVSWYQQALGQGPQFIFQYYREEENGRGNFPPRFSGLQFPNYSSELNVNALELDDSALYLCASSASGDGYTFGSGTRLTVV.

The chain joins TRBV7-8 to TRBJ2-3; D might be TRBD1 (5 bases). The CDR3 is 13 amino acids. With 2 bases removed from V and 13 bases from J, the gap between germline ends came to 16 bases. Germline V lookup: CDR1 SGHVS, CDR2 FQNEAQ. The chain's CDR3 is CASSLNLGADKYF. DNA of the CDR3: TGTGCCAGCAGCTTAAATTTAGGGGCAGATAAGTATTTT.

As to this clone: One junction end does not reproduce the germline sequence, and a read error may be involved. As DNA, the CDR3 is TGTGCCAGCAGATTACAGGGCGGATTT. Protein: CASRLQGGF. V gene TRBV6-1 combines with J gene TRBJ1-4; possible D gene TRBD1, 6 bases. Germline V CDR1 and CDR2: MNHNS, SASEGT. The CDR3 consists of 9 residues.

A few counts support this clone. The V and J genes are TRBV30 and TRBJ1-2; 7 bases map to TRBD1. Trimming cost V 5 bases and J 3 bases; bases outside gene matches: 9. The CDR3 runs to 14 residues. Germline loops: CDR1 GTSNPN, CDR2 SVGIG (reference sequence). CDR3 loop: CAWLLSGGYYGYTF. The CDR3 DNA reads TGTGCCTGGCTACTGTCAGGGGGTTACTATGGCTACACCTTC.

The rearrangement joins TRBV7-9 to TRBJ2-1; no clear D. The CDR3 extends over 14 amino acids. Per germline, CDR1 SEHNR and CDR2 FQNEAQ (reference sequence). Trimming shortened V by 5 bases and J by 4 bases, and 12 bases separated the two germline ends. Here the CDR3 reads CASSRLAEYNEQFF. For the CDR3, the DNA is TGTGCCAGCAGCCGTTTAGCAGAATACAATGAGCAGTTCTTC.

This clone was detected only once. The chain recombines TRBV6-5 with TRBJ1-2; TRBD1 might be the D (6 bases). There are 13 residues in the CDR3. Germline V lookup: CDR1 MNHEY, CDR2 SVGAGI. Trimming took 7 bases from V and 0 from J, leaving 9 bases between them. The CDR3 DNA reads TGTGCCAGCACAGACAGGACTAACTATGGCTACACCTTC. Translation gives CASTDRTNYGYTF.

The chain has TRBV10-3 and TRBJ1-5; 8 positions agree with TRBD1. V was clipped by 6 bases and J by 7 bases; unmatched bases: 8. Germline V gene sequence: CDR1 ENHRY, CDR2 SYGVKD. This CDR3 contains 14 residues. CDR3 coding DNA: TGTGCCATCAGGGGCCAGGGGGCGAACCAGCCCCAGCATTTT. Translating it yields CAIRGQGANQPQHF.

This clone came up once. The chain has TRBV30 and TRBJ1-6, with 7 positions matching TRBD1. This CDR3 comprises 13 residues. V was clipped by 6 bases and J by 5 bases; unmatched bases: 4. In germline, CDR1 is GTSNPN, CDR2 SVGIG (reference sequence). The CDR3 region is CACPGQHNSPLHF. CDR3 nucleotide sequence: TGTGCCTGTCCGGGACAGCATAATTCACCCCTCCACTTT.

The genes are TRBV10-3 and TRBJ2-7; TRBD2 matches 9 bases. V shed 6 bases, J shed 5 bases, and the junction held 14 bases outside the gene matches. The germline V gene has CDR1 ENHRY and CDR2 SYGVKD. This CDR3 has 16 residues. The CDR3 DNA is TGTGCCATCAGATCGGACTCTAGCGGGATACGGGACGAGCAGTACTTC. Translating gives CAIRSDSSGIRDEQYF.

The chain carries TRBV19 and TRBJ1-1; D gene ambiguous. The CDR3 is made up of 13 amino acids. V was clipped by 3 bases and J by 4 bases, with 9 bases between them. The germline V gene has CDR1 LNHDA and CDR2 SQIVND (reference sequence). CDR3 loop: CASSISVTTEAFF. The CDR3 DNA reads TGTGCCAGTAGTATTTCGGTTACCACTGAAGCTTTCTTT.

In this sample, this clone turned up a few times. The chain links TRBV7-9 to TRBJ2-2, with TRBD1 as a possible D gene (6 bases). Germline V gene data show CDR1 as SEHNR and CDR2 as FQNEAQ (reference sequence). Trimming pared 2 bases from V and 7 bases from J, leaving 14 bases between. This CDR3 has 15 residues. Here the CDR3 reads CASSLSPGAYGELFF. The CDR3 nucleotides read TGTGCCAGCAGCTTATCCCCAGGGGCCTACGGGGAGCTGTTTTTT. Using reference TRBV7-9 and TRBJ2-2 for the parts outside the CDR3, the full variable domain is DTGVSQNPRHKITKRGQNVTFRCDPISEHNRLYWYRQTLGQGPEFLTYFQNEAQLEKSRLLSDRFSAERPKGSFSTLEIQRTEQGDSAMYLCASSLSPGAYGELFFGEGSRLTVL.

The chain joins TRBV11-3 to TRBJ2-5, with a tentative D call TRBD1 (6 bases). There are 13 residues in the CDR3. Germline loops: CDR1 SGHNT, CDR2 YENEEA. Trimming took off 3 bases at V and 3 bases at J, with 8 bases between the two ends. The CDR3: CASSFRGEETQYF. In DNA form, the CDR3 reads TGTGCCAGCAGCTTCAGGGGCGAAGAGACCCAGTACTTC.

The chain has TRBV4-2 and TRBJ1-2; 7 bases agree with TRBD1. Germline loops: CDR1 LGHNA, CDR2 YNFKEQ. The V and J ends lost 5 bases and 2 bases, in that order; junction bases with no gene match: 5. The CDR3 has 14 residues. CDR3 nucleotide sequence: TGTGCCAGCAGCGATGCAGGGGGGAACTATGGCTACACCTTC. Its translation: CASSDAGGNYGYTF.

This clone showed up just a few times. The chain couples TRBV6-6 to TRBJ1-1; 7 positions match TRBD1. Germline CDR1 and CDR2: MNHNY and SVGAGI (reference sequence). J lost 6 bases, V lost 9 bases, and 10 bases had no gene match. The CDR3 is 13 amino acids. CDR3: CASIDRVNAEAFF. The DNA for the CDR3 is TGTGCCAGTATCGACAGGGTGAATGCTGAAGCTTTCTTT.

This chain joins TRBV25-1 and TRBJ2-7; 11 bases match TRBD2. V lost 3 bases and J lost 5; bases outside the gene matches: 3. The CDR3 is 14 residues long. CDR1 and CDR2 (germline): MGHDK, SYGVNS. CDR3 sequence: CASSELAGGNEQYF. CDR3 bases: TGTGCCAGCAGTGAGCTAGCGGGAGGCAACGAGCAGTACTTC.